A single sample gave rise to the 17 T cell receptor beta chains below, sequenced in a study of CD8 T cells in Susac syndrome. The RNA, roughly 0.45 to 1 ug, was put through reverse transcription using random hexamers. TCRdb independently ran MiXCR on the immunoSEQ multiplex PCR reads; one entry per CDR3 protein. Among some 180,000 distinct CDR3 sequences, 85% to 95% were seen once, and the ten largest hold approximately 0.098%. What was sequenced was CD4+ T cells from PBMCs. These receptors all stem from a human donor in good health.

The rearrangement uses TRBV6-5 and TRBJ2-7, with TRBD2 identical over 7 bases. Per the germline V gene, CDR1 is MNHEY and CDR2 is SVGAGI. There are 15 residues in the CDR3. After removal of 6 bases from V and 4 bases from J, the junction contained 12 bases not matched to a gene. The CDR3 bases are TGTGCCAGCAGAGTAATCAGCGGGAAGATATACGAGCAGTACTTC. Its protein is CASRVISGKIYEQYF.

The chain joins TRBV27 to TRBJ2-3; tentative D call: TRBD2 (5 bases). Germline V gives CDR1 MNHEY, CDR2 SMNVEV (reference sequence). The V and J ends lost 5 bases and 3 bases respectively, with 6 bases between them. The CDR3 consists of 12 residues. This chain's CDR3 is CASSRLTDTQYF. The CDR3, as DNA: TGTGCCAGCAGTAGACTAACAGATACGCAGTATTTT.

The CDR3 DNA reads as TGTGCCAGCAGTTTACACAGTAGGCACTATGGCTACACCTTC. Translated: CASSLHSRHYGYTF. V gene TRBV27 combines with J gene TRBJ1-2; D unresolved. V lost 2 bases and J 3 bases, leaving 10 bases between the germline ends. CDR3 size: 14 residues. Germline V lookup: CDR1 MNHEY, CDR2 SMNVEV (reference sequence).

The V call is TRBV27, the J call TRBJ1-1, with D possibly matching TRBD1 (5 bases). This CDR3 contains 13 residues. Trimming cost V 10 bases and J 1 base, with 13 bases left between them. In germline, CDR1 is MNHEY, CDR2 SMNVEV (reference sequence). DNA for the CDR3: TGTGCCACCTCCCCAGGGAAGAACACTGAAGCTTTCTTT. It translates to CATSPGKNTEAFF.

Regarding this clonotype: Its ends do not fully match the called genes, so a read error is possible. CDR3 in amino acids: CASRHLAGADTQYF. The CDR3 DNA reads as TGTGCCAGCCGCCATCTAGCGGGTGCAGATACGCAGTATTTT. The rearrangement joins TRBV3-1 to TRBJ2-3; TRBD2 aligns across 8 bases. Per the germline V gene, CDR1 is LGHDT and CDR2 is YNNKEL (reference sequence). The length of the CDR3 is 14 residues.

The rearrangement links TRBV9 to TRBJ2-3; weak D call: TRBD2 (6 bases). CDR1 SGDLS and CDR2 YYNGEE come from the germline V gene. The CDR3 length is 15 residues. Trimming took 0 bases from V and 4 from J, leaving 12 bases between them. CDR3 sequence: CASSVAGGSADTQYF. CDR3 nucleotides: TGTGCCAGCAGCGTAGCTGGAGGGAGTGCAGATACGCAGTATTTT.

The chain couples TRBV12-3 or TRBV12-4 to TRBJ2-1; 7 bases fit TRBD2. CDR3 length: 14 amino acids. V gave up 6 bases and J gave up 2 bases; unmatched junction bases: 4. The CDR3 protein is CASRSGGTYNEQFF. The CDR3 coding sequence is TGTGCCAGCAGATCCGGGGGGACCTACAATGAGCAGTTCTTC.

The chain recombines TRBV7-3 with TRBJ2-3; TRBD2 matches at 8 bases. V shed 4 bases, J shed 4 bases, and the junction held 7 bases outside the gene matches. Germline CDR1 is SGHTA and CDR2 is FQGTGA. The CDR3 is 15 amino acids. CDR3 region: CASSSSAGVADTQYF. The CDR3 nucleotides read TGTGCCAGCAGCTCGTCAGCGGGAGTCGCAGATACGCAGTATTTT.

The chain recombines TRBV7-9 with TRBJ1-1; no definite D call. This CDR3 is built from 14 residues. Looked up from germline, CDR1 is SEHNR and CDR2 is FQNEAQ (reference sequence). Trimming left V 6 bases short and J 3 bases short, with 14 bases between. The CDR3 loop reads CASRNVRGHTEAFF. The DNA for the CDR3 is TGTGCCAGCAGGAACGTCCGGGGTCACACTGAAGCTTTCTTT.

In its sample, this clonotype was seen once. V usage is TRBV28 and J usage is TRBJ2-1; TRBD2 might be the D (5 bases). Per germline, CDR1 MDHEN and CDR2 SYDVKM. Trimming pared 2 bases from V and 3 bases from J, leaving 8 bases between. This CDR3 has 14 residues. The CDR3 loop is CASSLEGNYNEQFF. The CDR3 bases are TGTGCCAGCAGTTTAGAGGGAAACTACAATGAGCAGTTCTTC.

This clonotype is a singleton in its sample. The rearrangement uses TRBV24-1 and TRBJ2-7; 14 positions match TRBD2. The V gene end was trimmed by 4 bases and the J gene end by 6 bases; junction bases not matched to a gene: 7. The CDR3 is 16 amino acids. From germline, CDR1 is KGHDR and CDR2 SFDVKD. CDR3 nucleotide sequence: TGTGCCACCAGTGAACCGGGACTAGCGGGAGTCGGCGAGCAGTACTTC. This translates into CATSEPGLAGVGEQYF.

The chain joins TRBV24-1 to TRBJ2-3; TRBD2 agrees at 10 bases. The CDR3 extends over 14 amino acids. CDR1 KGHDR and CDR2 SFDVKD come from the germline V gene. With 9 bases clipped from V and 5 bases from J, the junction kept 7 bases outside the gene matches. As DNA, the CDR3 is TGTGCCACCTGTAGCGGGAGGAGGGGAGATACGCAGTATTTT. Translating it yields CATCSGRRGDTQYF.

The rearrangement joins TRBV18 to TRBJ2-3, with D hard to call. CDR1 is KGHSH, CDR2 LQKENI, per germline. Deletions cut 1 base from V and 0 bases from J, with 5 bases between. The CDR3 covers 14 residues. CDR3 coding DNA: TGTGCCAGCTCACCACTAGCTAGCACAGATACGCAGTATTTT. The encoded protein is CASSPLASTDTQYF.

This chain links TRBV11-1 with TRBJ2-1, with TRBD2 identical over 8 bases. The CDR3 spans 16 residues. Germline CDR1 and CDR2: SGHAT and FQDESV (reference sequence). V lost 8 bases to trimming and J lost 3 bases; unmatched junction nucleotides: 12. The CDR3, as DNA: TGTGCCAGCGGAGATGCGGGGGGACATCGCTACAATGAGCAGTTCTTC. It encodes CASGDAGGHRYNEQFF.

The chain recombines TRBV7-2 with TRBJ2-3, with 8 bases that match TRBD2. CDR1 SGHTA and CDR2 FQGNSA come from the germline V gene. V shed 2 bases, J shed 4 bases, and the junction held 5 bases outside the gene matches. This CDR3 region has 15 residues. The CDR3 DNA reads as TGTGCCAGCAGCTTAAGTAGCGGGAACGCAGATACGCAGTATTTT. Its translation: CASSLSSGNADTQYF.

The CDR3 region has the DNA TGTGCCTGGAGTTATACAGGGGGAACGGCCCCGTTCTTC. It yields the protein CAWSYTGGTAPFF. The rearrangement uses TRBV30 and TRBJ2-1; 8 bases align to TRBD1. From germline, CDR1 is GTSNPN and CDR2 SVGIG (reference sequence). V lost 2 bases and J lost 15; bases outside the gene matches: 12. The CDR3 contains 13 residues. Combining the CDR3 with reference TRBV30 and TRBJ2-1 gives the whole variable domain SQTIHQWPATLVQPVGSPLSLECTVEGTSNPNLYWYRQAAGRGLQLLFYSVGIGQISSEVPQNLSASRPQDRQFILSSKKLLLSDSGFYLCAWSYTGGTAPFFGPGTRLTVL.

J is TRBJ2-5 and V is TRBV19, with TRBD1 matching over 12 bases. The V segment lost 6 bases and the J segment 5 bases; nucleotides outside the gene matches: 7. This CDR3 region has 15 residues. The germline CDR1 and CDR2 sequences are LNHDA and SQIVND (reference sequence). The CDR3 is CASRGDRGPSETQYF. In DNA, the CDR3 is TGTGCCAGTAGGGGGGACAGGGGGCCGTCGGAGACCCAGTACTTC.